The source of this T cell receptor (beta chain) is a study of cytomegalovirus exposure and HLA in healthy donors. Study overall: The 110 or so validation repertoires used a platform that matched the one used for the approximately 610 first-cohort repertoires, as a later analysis reported. Notes on the study in general: Later, an analysis found that TCR clusters from the first cohort tended to co-occur in the 95 to 150 validation repertoires. Cytomegalovirus-associated status was assigned to approximately 160 TCR beta chains.

Generated by immunoSEQ multiplex PCR, the TCRdb table keeps only in-frame clones and is missing some. The sample has 160,000 or so clones, approximately 86% seen once. These donors were members of the roughly 120-subject validation cohort, a group separate from the approximately 700-subject first cohort. Turning to this clone: Its antigen is unidentified.

The germline gives CDR1 SGHVS, CDR2 FQNEAQ. Trimming took off 2 bases at V and 4 bases at J, with 18 bases between the two ends. This CDR3 has 17 residues. This receptor was taken from a man aged 30-40 years in good health and CMV-seropositive. Sequenced sample: PBMCs. The chain links TRBV7-8 to TRBJ2-1, with a possible D match to TRBD2 (7 bases). The CDR3 bases are TGTGCCAGCAGCTTACGATTGTTGCGGGGGCCGTACAATGAGCAGTTCTTC. Amino acid sequence: CASSLRLLRGPYNEQFF.